The clone carrying this T cell receptor beta chain showed up many times. Sequenced by immunoSEQ multiplex PCR; TCRdb stores in-frame clones only, minus some. The sample contains 250,000 or so clones, roughly 87% of which appear only once. These data come from a study of blood T cell repertoires in COVID-19. The wider study: Specimens from acute and convalescent COVID-19 originated in the United States, Italy and Spain. The cDNA or gDNA used as material had been derived from T cells, B-cell-depleted T cells, or PBMCs.

The CDR3 spans 18 residues. The trim removed 4 bases at V and 1 base at J, leaving 10 bases unmatched. The germline V gene has CDR1 LNHDA and CDR2 SQIVND (reference sequence). The chain joins TRBV19 to TRBJ1-4, with 9 bases lining up with TRBD1. Sequenced: PBMCs or T cells enriched from blood (not recorded which). The TCR sequence derives from a woman in her 30s with acute COVID-19. CDR3 protein: CASSTHRGRIGTNEKLFF. DNA of the CDR3: TGTGCCAGTAGTACCCACAGGGGGCGTATCGGAACTAATGAAAAACTGTTTTTT.